One and the same sample provided the 27 T cell receptor beta chains below, sequenced in a study of cytomegalovirus exposure and HLA in healthy donors. 13 Jbeta primers and 60 Vbeta primers were used for the PCR. Assay used: immunoSEQ multiplex PCR; TCRdb lists only in-frame clones, some missing. The sample records under 200,000 clones, roughly 75% being singletons. Sequencing used PBMCs. These receptors were obtained from a female donor in good health and CMV-seronegative.

V is TRBV4-1 and J is TRBJ1-2; D gene uncertain. The CDR3 extends over 17 amino acids. In germline, CDR1 is MGHRA, CDR2 YSYEKL. Trimming stripped 1 base from V and 4 bases from J, with 19 bases between. The CDR3 is CASSQGSWRRRFYGYTF. The CDR3 DNA reads TGCGCCAGCAGCCAAGGGTCTTGGAGACGACGCTTCTATGGCTACACCTTC.

The chain combines TRBV7-9 with TRBJ1-6, with D hard to call. V dropped 4 bases and J dropped 5 bases, with 9 bases sitting between them. Germline V CDR1 and CDR2: SEHNR, FQNEAQ (reference sequence). The CDR3 consists of 14 residues. CDR3 loop: CASSSDGNNSPLHF. For the CDR3, the DNA is TGTGCCAGCAGCTCCGACGGGAATAATTCACCCCTCCACTTT.

This chain links TRBV19 with TRBJ1-2; possibly TRBD1 for D (6 bases). V lost 6 bases and J lost 4, with 15 bases in between. CDR3 size: 14 residues. CDR1 and CDR2 (germline): LNHDA, SQIVND (reference sequence). DNA of the CDR3: TGTGCCAGTAGCCGTAAACAGGGCTCCTATGGCTACACCTTC. Encoded protein: CASSRKQGSYGYTF. Variable domain in full (rest from reference TRBV19 and TRBJ1-2): DGGITQSPKYLFRKEGQNVTLSCEQNLNHDAMYWYRQDPGQGLRLIYYSQIVNDFQKGDIAEGYSVSREKKESFPLTVTSAQKNPTAFYLCASSRKQGSYGYTFGSGTRLTVV.

This clone was detected only a few times. The chain is built from TRBV28 and TRBJ2-1, with D perhaps matching TRBD2 (5 bases). CDR3 length: 15 residues. Germline values: CDR1 MDHEN, CDR2 SYDVKM. With 3 bases removed from V and 9 bases from J, the gap between germline ends came to 18 bases. The CDR3 DNA sequence: TGTGCCAGCAGTTTCAGCGGCCTAGGTGCTGGTGAGCAGTTCTTC. It is translated as CASSFSGLGAGEQFF.

The chain has TRBV19 and TRBJ2-1; a possible D gene is TRBD2 (5 bases). The V gene lost 3 bases and the J gene lost 1 base, with 16 bases spanning the gap. This CDR3 has 17 amino acids. Per germline, CDR1 LNHDA and CDR2 SQIVND (reference sequence). The CDR3: CASSMNLGAPSYNEQFF. CDR3 bases: TGTGCCAGTAGTATGAACTTGGGAGCCCCTTCCTACAATGAGCAGTTCTTC.

The sample holds a few counts of this clone. V and J are TRBV6-5 and TRBJ1-2; D may be TRBD1 (5 bases). V lost 10 bases and J lost 5, with 17 bases in between. The CDR3 is 13 residues long. Germline V gene data show CDR1 as MNHEY and CDR2 as SVGAGI. This CDR3 reads CATRGTGTYGYTF. The CDR3, as DNA: TGTGCCACAAGGGGAACAGGAACATATGGCTACACCTTC.

The V and J genes are TRBV30 and TRBJ2-3; 16 positions match TRBD2. With V trimmed by 4 bases and J by 5 bases, 24 bases remained unmatched. Germline values: CDR1 GTSNPN, CDR2 SVGIG (reference sequence). The CDR3 is made up of 22 amino acids. The CDR3 region is CAWIRRGSLGLAGGPSRDTQYF. CDR3 nucleotide sequence: TGTGCCTGGATTCGTAGGGGCTCATTGGGACTAGCGGGAGGGCCCTCGAGAGATACGCAGTATTTT.

The rearrangement joins TRBV7-6 to TRBJ2-5; TRBD1 matches 7 bases. The CDR3 runs to 14 residues. Germline V gives CDR1 SGHVS, CDR2 FNYEAQ. Unmatched junction bases numbered 5, after V lost 5 bases and J lost 2 bases. This chain's CDR3 is CASSPRTGQETQYF. The CDR3 DNA sequence: TGTGCCAGCAGCCCAAGGACAGGTCAAGAGACCCAGTACTTC.

The chain has TRBV4-2 and TRBJ2-7, with D possibly being TRBD1 (5 bases). The germline V and J ends were trimmed by 0 bases and 6 bases, with 12 bases remaining between them. Germline V lookup: CDR1 LGHNA, CDR2 YNFKEQ. There are 14 residues in the CDR3. The DNA of the CDR3 is TGTGCCAGCAGCCAAGAAGGGGCCAGACCCGAGCAGTACTTC. As protein: CASSQEGARPEQYF.

In its sample, this clone was seen a few times. J is TRBJ2-7 and V is TRBV6-6; D possibly corresponds to TRBD1 (5 bases). The germline V gene encodes CDR1 MNHNY and CDR2 SVGAGI (reference sequence). The CDR3 is 15 residues long. The germline V and J ends were trimmed by 4 bases and 2 bases, with 15 bases remaining between them. CDR3 in amino acids: CASSSLARQPYEQYF. CDR3 bases: TGTGCCAGCAGTTCCTTGGCGAGACAGCCCTACGAGCAGTACTTC.

The chain is built from TRBV6-4 and TRBJ2-1, with D perhaps matching TRBD1 (7 bases). CDR1 is MRHNA and CDR2 is SNTAGT in the germline V gene. The CDR3 spans 16 residues. V shed 3 bases and J shed 0 bases, with 12 bases lying between them. The CDR3, as DNA: TGTGCCAGCAGTGATTCAGGGGGGAGCTCCTACAATGAGCAGTTCTTC. It is translated as CASSDSGGSSYNEQFF.

This rearrangement joins TRBV19 to TRBJ1-1; 11 nucleotides match TRBD1. The germline CDR1 and CDR2 sequences are LNHDA and SQIVND (reference sequence). V dropped 6 bases and J dropped 1; count of bases not matched to a gene: 7. The CDR3 is 16 amino acids. The CDR3 sequence is CASRIGTGGANTEAFF. Here the CDR3 DNA reads TGTGCCAGTAGAATTGGGACAGGGGGTGCGAACACTGAAGCTTTCTTT.

The chain carries TRBV4-2 and TRBJ1-1, with D possibly matching TRBD1 (6 bases). V shed 2 bases and J shed 1 base, with 17 bases lying between them. CDR1 and CDR2 (germline): LGHNA, YNFKEQ. The CDR3 has 17 amino acids. CDR3 in amino acids: CASSQNSPTRGNTEAFF. Written as DNA, the CDR3 is TGTGCCAGCAGCCAAAACTCCCCTACCAGGGGGAACACTGAAGCTTTCTTT.

The chain is built from TRBV28 and TRBJ1-1; D is ambiguous. Germline values: CDR1 MDHEN, CDR2 SYDVKM. The CDR3 has 14 amino acids. V lost 7 bases and J lost 5, with 17 bases in between. CDR3 sequence: CASTLPAGGTEAFF. The CDR3 DNA is TGTGCCAGCACCCTACCGGCGGGCGGGACTGAAGCTTTCTTT.

The rearrangement uses TRBV9 and TRBJ2-1, with TRBD2 matching 9 bases. V lost 4 bases, J lost 4 bases, and 6 bases stayed unmatched. This CDR3 is built from 15 residues. CDR1 is SGDLS and CDR2 is YYNGEE in the germline V gene. This CDR3 reads CASSLREGLYNEQFF. CDR3 bases: TGTGCCAGCAGCCTGCGGGAGGGATTATACAATGAGCAGTTCTTC.

V usage is TRBV5-4 and J usage is TRBJ2-1; 7 bases map to TRBD1. The V segment lost 2 bases and the J segment 10 bases; nucleotides outside the gene matches: 6. The CDR3 extends over 13 amino acids. Germline CDR1 and CDR2: SGHNT and YYREEE (reference sequence). The CDR3 sequence: CASSLEGAGEQFF. CDR3 DNA sequence: TGTGCCAGCAGCTTAGAGGGGGCTGGCGAGCAGTTCTTC. The complete variable domain, with remaining parts taken from reference TRBV5-4 and TRBJ2-1, reads ETGVTQSPTHLIKTRGQQVTLRCSSQSGHNTVSWYQQALGQGPQFIFQYYREEENGRGNFPPRFSGLQFPNYSSELNVNALELDDSALYLCASSLEGAGEQFFGPGTRLTVL.

J is TRBJ2-7 and V is TRBV11-2; 12 bases are a match to TRBD2. The CDR3 contains 17 residues. Trimming at V came to 4 bases and at J to 6 bases, leaving 13 bases not matched to a gene. Germline CDR1 and CDR2: SGHAT and FQNNGV. CDR3 region: CASSSYSRLAGAGEQYF. The CDR3 coding sequence is TGTGCCAGCAGCTCCTACTCTAGACTAGCGGGAGCGGGCGAGCAGTACTTC.

This clone was recorded a few times. V is TRBV5-1 and J is TRBJ2-1, with no clear D. The germline gives CDR1 SGHRS, CDR2 YFSETQ. The V and J ends lost 0 bases and 2 bases respectively, with 9 bases between them. The CDR3 covers 15 residues. CDR3 in amino acids: CASSLGKRTYNEQFF. The CDR3, as DNA: TGCGCCAGCAGCTTGGGGAAGAGGACCTACAATGAGCAGTTCTTC.

The chain employs TRBV19 and TRBJ2-1; 7 bases align to TRBD2. From germline, CDR1 is LNHDA and CDR2 SQIVND (reference sequence). Unmatched junction bases numbered 3, after V lost 1 base and J lost 3 bases. The CDR3 extends over 15 amino acids. The CDR3 region is CASSIGLAVYNEQFF. The CDR3 DNA follows: TGTGCCAGTAGTATAGGTCTAGCGGTCTACAATGAGCAGTTCTTC.

This clone was picked up one time. This chain uses TRBV29-1 with TRBJ1-1; D may be TRBD1 (5 bases). The CDR3 contains 12 residues. The V end was cut by 4 bases, the J end by 1 base, with 7 bases between. Germline CDR1 reads SQVTM; CDR2 reads ANQGSEA. The CDR3 protein is CSVGRGNTEAFF. The CDR3 DNA sequence: TGCAGCGTTGGAAGGGGGAACACTGAAGCTTTCTTT.

V usage is TRBV18 and J usage is TRBJ1-5; D not resolved. Looked up from germline, CDR1 is KGHSH and CDR2 is LQKENI. The CDR3 runs to 15 residues. Trimming cost V 6 bases and J 0 bases, with 12 bases left between them. CDR3 nucleotide sequence: TGTGCCAGCTCCCCAGGCCAATATAGCAATCAGCCCCAGCATTTT. Its protein is CASSPGQYSNQPQHF.

The chain employs TRBV19 and TRBJ1-1; D is perhaps TRBD1 (5 bases). The germline gives CDR1 LNHDA, CDR2 SQIVND (reference sequence). The CDR3 is made up of 14 amino acids. V dropped 3 bases and J dropped 2 bases, with 10 bases sitting between them. For the CDR3, the DNA is TGTGCCAGTAGTATGGCCGGACAAAACACTGAAGCTTTCTTT. Translation gives CASSMAGQNTEAFF.

The CDR3 region is CASRSGALGETQYF. The CDR3 DNA sequence: TGTGCCAGCAGGAGCGGGGCCCTCGGGGAGACCCAGTACTTC. The chain links TRBV6-5 to TRBJ2-5, with 7 nucleotides matching TRBD2. CDR1 MNHEY and CDR2 SVGAGI come from the germline V gene. This CDR3 contains 14 residues. Losses at the gene ends were 6 bases for V and 5 bases for J; bases not matched to a gene: 9.

The chain carries TRBV6-5 and TRBJ1-1; 8 positions agree with TRBD1. Germline-derived CDR1 and CDR2 are MNHEY and SVGAGI. V trimming: 4 bases; J trimming: 4 bases; junction bases outside the gene matches: 5. This CDR3 is 14 amino acids long. The chain's CDR3 is CASSLFTGGTEAFF. The CDR3 bases are TGTGCCAGCAGTTTATTTACAGGGGGCACTGAAGCTTTCTTT.

V gene TRBV13 combines with J gene TRBJ1-5, with D possibly being TRBD1 (5 bases). V lost 4 bases, J lost 7 bases, and 17 bases lay in between. The germline V gene encodes CDR1 PRHDT and CDR2 FYEKMQ (reference sequence). The CDR3 length is 15 residues. CDR3 region: CASSSRGTVKQPQHF. CDR3 nucleotides: TGTGCCAGCAGCTCGAGAGGGACTGTCAAACAGCCCCAGCATTTT.

The chain recombines TRBV4-2 with TRBJ2-4, with D perhaps matching TRBD1 (5 bases). V was trimmed by 4 bases and J by 0 bases, leaving 7 bases between them. Germline V gives CDR1 LGHNA, CDR2 YNFKEQ. The CDR3 totals 14 residues. For the CDR3, the DNA is TGTGCCAGCAGCCCGCAGGGAGCCAAAAACATTCAGTACTTC. As protein: CASSPQGAKNIQYF.

CDR3 in DNA: TGTGCCAGCCGGGACACCATTAACTATGGCTACACCTTC. Translated: CASRDTINYGYTF. The chain recombines TRBV2 with TRBJ1-2; a possible D gene is TRBD1 (6 bases). Per the germline V gene, CDR1 is SNHLY and CDR2 is FYNNEI. V lost 8 bases and J 1 base, leaving 11 bases between the germline ends. CDR3 length equals 13 residues.